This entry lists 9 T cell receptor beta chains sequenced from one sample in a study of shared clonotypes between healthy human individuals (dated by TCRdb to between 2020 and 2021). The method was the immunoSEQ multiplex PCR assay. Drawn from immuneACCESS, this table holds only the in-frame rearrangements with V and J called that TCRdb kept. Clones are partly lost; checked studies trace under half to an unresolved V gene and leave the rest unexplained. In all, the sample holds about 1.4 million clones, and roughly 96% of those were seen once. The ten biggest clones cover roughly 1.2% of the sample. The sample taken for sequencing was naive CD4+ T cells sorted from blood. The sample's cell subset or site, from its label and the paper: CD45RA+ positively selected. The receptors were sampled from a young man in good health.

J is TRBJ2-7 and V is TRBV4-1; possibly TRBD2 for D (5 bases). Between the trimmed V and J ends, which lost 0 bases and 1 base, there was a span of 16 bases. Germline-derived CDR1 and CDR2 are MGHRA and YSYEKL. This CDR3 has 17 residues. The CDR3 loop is CASSQEFRGRASYEQYF. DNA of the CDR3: TGCGCCAGCAGCCAAGAGTTCCGGGGTCGGGCATCCTACGAGCAGTACTTC.

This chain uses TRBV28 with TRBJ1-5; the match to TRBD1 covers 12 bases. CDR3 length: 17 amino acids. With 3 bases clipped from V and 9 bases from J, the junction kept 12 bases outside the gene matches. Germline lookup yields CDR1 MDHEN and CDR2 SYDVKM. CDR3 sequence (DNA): TGTGCCAGCAGTTTGATCCGGGACAGGGGGCTGGAGCGGCCCCAGCATTTT. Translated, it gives CASSLIRDRGLERPQHF.

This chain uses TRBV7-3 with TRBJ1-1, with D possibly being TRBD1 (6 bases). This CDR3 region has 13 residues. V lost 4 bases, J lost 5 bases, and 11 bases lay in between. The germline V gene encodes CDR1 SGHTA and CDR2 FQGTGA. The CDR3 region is CASSSRGATEAFF. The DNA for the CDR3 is TGTGCCAGCAGCTCCCGGGGGGCGACTGAAGCTTTCTTT. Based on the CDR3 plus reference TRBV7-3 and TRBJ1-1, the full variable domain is GAGVSQTPSNKVTEKGKYVELRCDPISGHTALYWYRQSLGQGPEFLIYFQGTGAADDSGLPNDRFFAVRPEGSVSTLKIQRTERGDSAVYLCASSSRGATEAFFGQGTRLTVV.

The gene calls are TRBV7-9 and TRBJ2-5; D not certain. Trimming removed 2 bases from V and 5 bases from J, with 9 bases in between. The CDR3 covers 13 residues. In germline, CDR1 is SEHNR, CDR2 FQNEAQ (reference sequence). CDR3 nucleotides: TGTGCCAGCAGCTTATTTTATTCGGAGACCCAGTACTTC. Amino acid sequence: CASSLFYSETQYF.

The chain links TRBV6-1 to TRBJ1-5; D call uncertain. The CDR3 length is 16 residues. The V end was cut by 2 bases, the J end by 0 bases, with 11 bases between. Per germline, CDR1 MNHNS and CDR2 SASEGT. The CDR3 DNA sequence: TGTGCCAGCAGTGAACTTGAGTCCTATAGCAATCAGCCCCAGCATTTT. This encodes CASSELESYSNQPQHF.

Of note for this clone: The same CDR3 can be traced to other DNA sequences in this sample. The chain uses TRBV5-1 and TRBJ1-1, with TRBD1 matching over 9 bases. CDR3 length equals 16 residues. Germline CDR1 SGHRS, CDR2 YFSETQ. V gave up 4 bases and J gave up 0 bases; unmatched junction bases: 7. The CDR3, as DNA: TGCGCCAGCAGCCTAGGGACAGGGCTGATGAACACTGAAGCTTTCTTT. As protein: CASSLGTGLMNTEAFF. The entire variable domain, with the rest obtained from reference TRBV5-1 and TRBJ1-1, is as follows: KAGVTQTPRYLIKTRGQQVTLSCSPISGHRSVSWYQQTPGQGLQFLFEYFSETQRNKGNFPGRFSGRQFSNSRSEMNVSTLELGDSALYLCASSLGTGLMNTEAFFGQGTRLTVV.

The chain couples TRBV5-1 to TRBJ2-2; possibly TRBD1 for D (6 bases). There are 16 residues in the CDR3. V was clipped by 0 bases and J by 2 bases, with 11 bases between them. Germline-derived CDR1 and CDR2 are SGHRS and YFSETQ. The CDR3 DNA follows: TGCGCCAGCAGCTTGGCAGGACAGCTTAACACCGGGGAGCTGTTTTTT. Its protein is CASSLAGQLNTGELFF.

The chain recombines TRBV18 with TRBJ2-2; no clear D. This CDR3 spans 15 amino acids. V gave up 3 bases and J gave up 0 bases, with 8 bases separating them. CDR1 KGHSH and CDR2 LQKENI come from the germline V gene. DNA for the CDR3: TGTGCCAGCTCACCTCCGACTTCGAACACCGGGGAGCTGTTTTTT. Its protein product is CASSPPTSNTGELFF.

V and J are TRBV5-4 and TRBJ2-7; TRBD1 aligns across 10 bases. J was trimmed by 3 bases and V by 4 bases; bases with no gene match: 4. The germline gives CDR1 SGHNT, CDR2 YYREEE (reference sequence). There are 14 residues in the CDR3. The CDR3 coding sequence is TGTGCCAGCAGCGCCCGGGACAGGGGCTACGAGCAGTACTTC. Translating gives CASSARDRGYEQYF.